Reported below is one T cell receptor beta chain. This specimen comes from a study of blood T cell repertoires in COVID-19. Study-wide context: Material from acute and convalescent COVID-19 was sourced from the United States, Italy and Spain. PBMCs, B-cell-depleted T cells, or T cells provided the cDNA or gDNA that made up the material.

In the original workflow: Nucleated cell number was recorded as an estimate derived from reference gene primer amplification. The data were produced by immunoSEQ multiplex PCR, yet TCRdb's version contains in-frame clones alone and is incomplete. The V and J calls and the clone size are those of that table, but D and trimming were determined from the DNA. This repertoire shows 160,000 or so clones, around four fifths found once; its top ten account for roughly 19%. The V end lost 4 bases, the J end lost 3 bases, and 12 bases lay between the germline ends. Per the germline V gene, CDR1 is KGHSH and CDR2 is LQKENI. CDR3 length equals 15 residues.

This chain links TRBV18 with TRBJ2-2; D might be TRBD1 (6 bases). The sequence derives from an elderly woman with acute or convalescent COVID-19. Material for sequencing was peripheral blood. CDR3 DNA: TGTGCCAGCTCACGCGACAGGACCTACACCGGGGAGCTGTTTTTT. It encodes CASSRDRTYTGELFF.